At least ten counts were recorded for the clone carrying this TCR beta chain. Its specificity is not known. V dropped 5 bases and J dropped 3 bases, with 14 bases sitting between them. There are 14 residues in the CDR3. The germline CDR1 and CDR2 sequences are SEHNR and FQNEAQ (reference sequence). The data derive from a study of T cells in Graves' hyperthyroidism and ophthalmopathy. Study results and limitations: In blood, most of the thyroid clonotypes expanded above 0.001 were also present.

The source material, RNA transcripts, was used to amplify TCR beta CDR3 regions. The TCR CDR3 was amplified in a first-round RT-PCR using the HTBI primer set. TCRdb reprocessed the multiplex PCR reads with MiXCR, giving one entry per CDR3 protein. The profile shows 550,000 to 700,000 distinct CDR3 sequences, around 46% of them singletons. The rearrangement joins TRBV7-9 to TRBJ2-7; D is ambiguous. This TCR derives from an adult woman with Graves' disease, either hyperthyroidism or ophthalmopathy (not recorded which). Input material: peripheral blood or thyroid tissue (not recorded which). Written as DNA, the CDR3 is TGTGCCAGCAGCCTAACCGGGTTTCACTACGAGCAGTACTTC. It is translated as CASSLTGFHYEQYF.